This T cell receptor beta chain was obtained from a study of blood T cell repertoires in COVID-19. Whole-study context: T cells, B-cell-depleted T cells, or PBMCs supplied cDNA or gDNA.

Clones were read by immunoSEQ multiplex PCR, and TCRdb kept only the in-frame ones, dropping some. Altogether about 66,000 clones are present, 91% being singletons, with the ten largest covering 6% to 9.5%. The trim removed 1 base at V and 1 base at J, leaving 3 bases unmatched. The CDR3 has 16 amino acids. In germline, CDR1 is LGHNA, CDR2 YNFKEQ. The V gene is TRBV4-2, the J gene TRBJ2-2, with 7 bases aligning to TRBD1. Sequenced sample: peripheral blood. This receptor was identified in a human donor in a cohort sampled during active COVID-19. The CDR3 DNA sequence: TGTGCCAGCAGCCAAGCAGGGGGAGAGAACACCGGGGAGCTGTTTTTT. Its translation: CASSQAGGENTGELFF.